A selection of T cell receptor beta chains follows, all from one sample in a study of cytomegalovirus exposure and HLA in healthy donors. Assay used: immunoSEQ multiplex PCR; TCRdb lists only in-frame clones, some missing. The sample is made up of under 60,000 clones, and the top ten hold 12% of it. The sequenced material came from PBMCs. All receptors derive from a woman aged 25 to 39 in good health and CMV-seropositive. Each CDR3 is given with its conserved first and last residue. A D gene is named only where the DNA matches it firmly.

TRBV6-6	TRBJ2-1	TRBD1	TGTGCCAGCAGTTTCCCGGGACAGGGCACCAATGAGCAGTTCTTC	CASSFPGQGTNEQFF
TRBV6-1	TRBJ2-7	TRBD1	TGTGCCACCGACTTGGACAGGGGCTGGTCCGAGCAGTACTTC	CATDLDRGWSEQYF
TRBV11-3	TRBJ1-1	TRBD1	TGTGCCAGCAGCCAGGACAGGGTGACTGAAGCTTTCTTT	CASSQDRVTEAFF
TRBV4-2	TRBJ1-4	.	TGTGCCAGCAGTCCACCCGGAGAAGATGAAAAACTGTTTTTT	CASSPPGEDEKLFF
TRBV5-8	TRBJ1-2	TRBD1	TGTGCCAGCAGATTTTCGGACAGGCTGTATGGCTACACCTTC	CASRFSDRLYGYTF
TRBV4-1	TRBJ2-3	TRBD2	TGCGCCAGCAGCCAAGTGGGACTAGCGACTCCTACGCAGTATTTT	CASSQVGLATPTQYF
TRBV5-6	TRBJ2-7	.	TGTGCCTCTGGGTATAGCGGCAGCTCCTACGAGCAGTACTTC	CASGYSGSSYEQYF
TRBV30	TRBJ1-4	.	TGTGCCTGGACAGGGATTAATGAAAAACTGTTTTTT	CAWTGINEKLFF
TRBV6-4	TRBJ1-6	.	TGTGCCAGCAGTGACTCGGCAGGCTCCAAAACACCCCTCCACTTT	CASSDSAGSKTPLHF
TRBV6-1	TRBJ1-2	.	TGTGCCAGCAGTGAAGCCTCAGGACATGCCGGCTATGGCTACACCTTC	CASSEASGHAGYGYTF
TRBV11-2	TRBJ2-5	TRBD2	TGTGCCAGCAGCCCACGGGGACTAGGGGAGACCCAGTACTTC	CASSPRGLGETQYF
TRBV7-9	TRBJ2-7	TRBD1	TGTGCCAGCAGCCAGAACAGGGGGGAGCAGTACTTC	CASSQNRGEQYF
TRBV4-2	TRBJ1-2	.	TGTGCCAGCAGCCCCTTTACAACGTTGTATGGCTACACCTTC	CASSPFTTLYGYTF
TRBV6-6	TRBJ2-2	.	TGTGCCAGCAGCTCTGGAGTCGGCGGGGAGCTGTTTTTT	CASSSGVGGELFF
TRBV6-5	TRBJ2-2	.	TGTGCCAGCAGTTACTTTAGCTGGCCCACCGGGGAGCTGTTTTTT	CASSYFSWPTGELFF
TRBV11-3	TRBJ2-7	.	TGTGCCAGCATGCGGAGTAGCCCCAGTTTAGAGCAGTACTTC	CASMRSSPSLEQYF
TRBV30	TRBJ1-1	TRBD1	TGTGCCTGGGGTGGACAGGGAGGCTTGTCGGCTTTCTTT	CAWGGQGGLSAFF
TRBV13	TRBJ2-7	.	TGTGCCAGCAGCTTAGTCCAGGAGGCCTACGAGCAGTACTTC	CASSLVQEAYEQYF
TRBV6-5	TRBJ2-7	TRBD2	TGTGCCAGCAGTTACCAGGCGGGAGTGGGAGAGCAGTACTTC	CASSYQAGVGEQYF
TRBV5-6	TRBJ1-3	.	TGTGCCAGCAGCTTGCCTCCGGGGAGCTCTGGAAACACCATATATTTT	CASSLPPGSSGNTIYF
TRBV27	TRBJ1-5	.	TGTGCCAGCAGCCCAGTTCTGGCTAGCAATCAGCCCCAGCATTTT	CASSPVLASNQPQHF
TRBV30	TRBJ2-3	.	TGTGCCTGGAGTTCCGGGGGCACAGATACGCAGTATTTT	CAWSSGGTDTQYF
TRBV7-9	TRBJ1-3	.	TGTGCCAGCAGCTTAGTAGATTTCCGGGTTGCTTCTGGAAACACCATATATTTT	CASSLVDFRVASGNTIYF
TRBV5-5	TRBJ2-3	.	TGTGCCAGCAGCTTGATGGCGGACTTGTCGACAGATACGCAGTATTTT	CASSLMADLSTDTQYF
TRBV27	TRBJ2-2	.	TGTGCCAGCAGTTTTGGGGCCAGCACCGGGGAGCTGTTTTTT	CASSFGASTGELFF
TRBV6-5	TRBJ1-1	.	TGTGCCAGCAGTTTGGTTCCGGCTTCGGGGACTGAAGATTTCTTT	CASSLVPASGTEDFF
TRBV6-1	TRBJ2-7	TRBD2	TGTGCCAGCAGTGAAGCGGTAGCGGGAGGGTACGAGCAGTACTTC	CASSEAVAGGYEQYF
TRBV28	TRBJ2-7	TRBD2	TGTGCCAGCCGCTGGGCGGGACTAGGGCACGAGCAGTACTTC	CASRWAGLGHEQYF
TRBV5-1	TRBJ2-7	.	TGCGCCAGCAGCGCACGTCGAGGCTCCTACGAGCAGTACTTC	CASSARRGSYEQYF
TRBV7-9	TRBJ2-1	.	TGTGCCAGCAGCTTCCTGAATGAGCAGTTCTTC	CASSFLNEQFF
TRBV4-2	TRBJ2-1	TRBD2	TGTGCCAGCAGCCAATTACTAGCGGGAGTCAATGAGCAGTTCTTC	CASSQLLAGVNEQFF
TRBV18	TRBJ2-3	.	TGTGCCAGCTCACCACTAGCTGGGGGGACAGATACGCAGTATTTT	CASSPLAGGTDTQYF
TRBV6-5	TRBJ2-5	.	TGTGCCAGCAGAGAGACTGGGGGGGAGACCCAGTACTTC	CASRETGGETQYF
TRBV19	TRBJ2-4	.	TGTGCCAGTAGTATTAGTGCTAGCCTAGCCAAAAACATTCAGTACTTC	CASSISASLAKNIQYF
TRBV5-5	TRBJ2-2	.	TGTGCCAGCAATGGGGGGACCTATAACACCGGGGAGCTGTTTTTT	CASNGGTYNTGELFF
TRBV4-2	TRBJ2-1	.	TGTGCCAGCAGCCAAGATCTCTCGGTCAACTCCTACAATGAGCAGTTCTTC	CASSQDLSVNSYNEQFF
TRBV27	TRBJ2-7	.	TGTGCCAGCAGTTTCCGGGACACCCACTACGAGCAGTACTTC	CASSFRDTHYEQYF
TRBV5-6	TRBJ2-3	.	TGTGCCAGCAGCTTATTAAGGAGACCCACAGATACGCAGTATTTT	CASSLLRRPTDTQYF
TRBV28	TRBJ1-2	TRBD1	TGTGCCAGCAGCCCGACAGGGGCCTATGGCTACACCTTC	CASSPTGAYGYTF
TRBV10-3	TRBJ1-1	.	TGTGCCATCAGCCCCAGGGAGGCCAACACTGAAGCTTTCTTT	CAISPREANTEAFF
TRBV5-1	TRBJ2-1	TRBD2	TGCGCCAGCAGACGCCTAGCGGGAGGGTCCGACAATGAGCAGTTCTTC	CASRRLAGGSDNEQFF
TRBV6-5	TRBJ2-7	.	TGTGCCAGCAGTAGGTACAGGGTTGGCTCCTACGAGCAGTACTTC	CASSRYRVGSYEQYF
TRBV6-4	TRBJ2-1	TRBD1	TGTGCCAGCAGTACAGGGGATAGCTCCTACAATGAGCAGTTCTTC	CASSTGDSSYNEQFF
TRBV2	TRBJ2-5	TRBD2	TGTGCCACGTGGGGGGGTCTCGAGACCCAGTACTTC	CATWGGLETQYF